This TCR beta chain derives from a study of blood T cells in healthy people across ages. This CDR3 has 16 amino acids. V was pared by 1 base and J by 5 bases, with 4 bases of the junction left unmatched. CDR1 and CDR2 (germline): SGHRS, YFSETQ. A second PCR, run for roughly 7 to 11 cycles, used a sample-barcoded 5' primer plus a J-beta primer mix. Every sample gave at least 2.5 million paired-end reads containing CDR3. One entry per CDR3 protein, called by TCRdb with MiXCR from the 5' RACE reads. The table shows about 930,000 distinct CDR3 sequences, with 25% to 35% occurring only once. Study-wide results and caveats: Roughly linear age-related decline in beta diversity appeared, significant by age around 38.

At least ten counts were recorded for this clonotype. What it recognizes is unknown. The same data also went into a second study, on T cells of mothers and their children. As that report states: M1S, a second-PCR primer, added sample barcodes and 2-4 random nucleotides. Detection of persistent microchimeric T cell clones did not occur.

The TCR was taken from a woman aged 40 to 55 in good health. The V and J genes are TRBV5-1 and TRBJ2-3; 13 positions agree with TRBD2. Sample: blood. CDR3 bases: TGCGCCAGCAGCTTGACTAGCGGGGGGGATGGAGATACGCAGTATTTT. It yields the protein CASSLTSGGDGDTQYF.